Listed here are 3 T cell receptor beta chains from one sample, sequenced in a study of cytomegalovirus exposure and HLA in healthy donors. Primers: 60 Vbeta forward and 13 Jbeta reverse. Libraries were prepared by immunoSEQ multiplex PCR; TCRdb keeps only in-frame clonotypes and omits some of them. The sample shows roughly 150,000 clones, around 84% of them seen only once. Material for sequencing was PBMCs. The receptors shown here come from a woman under 30 in good health and CMV-seronegative.

The chain uses TRBV27 and TRBJ2-3; TRBD2 aligns across 14 bases. This CDR3 contains 17 residues. The junction had 8 bases not matched to a gene; V was cut back by 5 bases and J by 4 bases. In germline, CDR1 is MNHEY, CDR2 SMNVEV (reference sequence). The CDR3 here is CASSPLGTSGSSDTQYF. For the CDR3, the DNA is TGTGCCAGCAGTCCCCTCGGGACTAGCGGGAGTTCAGATACGCAGTATTTT.

The V gene is TRBV18, the J gene TRBJ2-2; D might be TRBD1 (6 bases). Germline CDR1 KGHSH, CDR2 LQKENI. The V gene lost 2 bases and the J gene lost 4 bases, with 8 bases spanning the gap. The CDR3 sequence is 14 residues long. The CDR3 coding sequence is TGTGCCAGCTCACCAAGGGACACCACCGGGGAGCTGTTTTTT. Amino acid sequence: CASSPRDTTGELFF.

This chain joins TRBV19 and TRBJ2-3; 7 bases align to TRBD1. The CDR3 contains 15 residues. V shed 0 bases, J shed 1 base, and the junction held 1 base outside the gene matches. CDR1 is LNHDA, CDR2 SQIVND, per germline (reference sequence). CDR3 in amino acids: CASSIETGGTDTQYF. The CDR3 nucleotides are TGTGCCAGTAGTATAGAAACAGGGGGCACAGATACGCAGTATTTT.